A selection of T cell receptor beta chains follows, all from one sample in a study of Ad26.COV2.S vaccination and SARS-CoV-2 variants. Sequenced by immunoSEQ multiplex PCR; TCRdb stores in-frame clones only, minus some. This table has fewer than 500,000 clones, roughly 89% appearing once. Sample: peripheral blood, taken in a trial of Ad26.COV2.S vaccine versus placebo. The source of these receptors is a person aged 18 to 65 who received the Ad26.COV2.S COVID-19 vaccine or a placebo. Each CDR3 is given with its conserved first and last residue. A D gene is named only where the DNA matches it firmly. Rows may omit the clone size; those that give it use once, few, many or a size class.

j_call,v_call,clone_size,d_call,cdr3_aa,cdr3_nt
TRBJ2-7,TRBV3-1/TRBV3-2,NA,NA,CASSQDFSAYEQYF,TGTGCCAGCAGCCAAGATTTTTCGGCCTACGAGCAGTACTTC
TRBJ2-1,TRBV11-3,NA,TRBD1,CASSRQGTYNEQFF,TGTGCCAGCAGCAGACAGGGGACTTACAATGAGCAGTTCTTC
TRBJ2-1,TRBV19,NA,TRBD2,CASSLVSAGGRNEQFF,TGTGCCAGTAGTCTTGTATCGGCGGGAGGGAGAAATGAGCAGTTCTTC
TRBJ1-2,TRBV4-1,NA,NA,CASRGWAILGYTF,TGCGCCAGCAGGGGGTGGGCAATTCTTGGCTACACCTTC
TRBJ2-3,TRBV6-1,NA,TRBD1,CASSTGGTQYF,TGTGCCAGCAGTACAGGGGGTACGCAGTATTTT
TRBJ2-3,TRBV7-9,once,TRBD2,CASSSSLAGPIDTQYF,TGTGCCAGCAGCTCCAGTCTAGCGGGACCCATAGATACGCAGTATTTT
TRBJ1-2,TRBV18,NA,TRBD1,CASSPGQYYGYTF,TGTGCCAGCTCACCGGGACAGTACTATGGCTACACCTTC
TRBJ2-3,TRBV12-5,NA,TRBD1,CASGQTGTQYF,TGTGCTAGTGGTCAGACAGGGACGCAGTATTTT
TRBJ2-3,TRBV2,NA,TRBD2,CAREGMRTSGGTDTQYF,TGTGCCAGGGAGGGAATGAGGACTAGCGGGGGGACAGATACGCAGTATTTT
TRBJ2-7,TRBV15,NA,NA,CATSVQVRDEQYF,TGTGCCACCAGCGTACAGGTGAGGGACGAGCAGTACTTC
TRBJ1-4,TRBV4-3,NA,TRBD1,CASSQVGGEKLFF,TGCGCCAGCAGCCAAGTAGGGGGCGAAAAACTGTTTTTT
TRBJ1-2,TRBV5-1,NA,TRBD1,CASSLARDRPYGYTF,TGCGCCAGCAGCTTGGCTCGGGACAGGCCTTATGGCTACACCTTC
TRBJ1-5,TRBV28,NA,NA,CASSLDYQPQHF,TGTGCCAGCAGCCTGGACTATCAGCCCCAGCATTTT
TRBJ1-1,TRBV6-2/TRBV6-3,few,NA,CASSYSIGRNTEAFF,TGTGCCAGCAGTTACTCTATAGGCAGGAACACTGAAGCTTTCTTT
TRBJ2-3,TRBV18,NA,NA,CASSPWDTQYF,TGTGCCAGCTCACCATGGGACACGCAGTATTTT
TRBJ2-7,TRBV12-3/TRBV12-4,NA,NA,CASTAGYEQYF,TGTGCCAGCACCGCGGGCTACGAGCAGTACTTC
TRBJ2-5,TRBV9,NA,NA,CASSDLTGGGTQYF,TGTGCCAGCAGCGACTTGACCGGCGGTGGGACCCAGTACTTC
TRBJ2-4,TRBV6-5,once,TRBD2,CATRGRGDPRGIQYF,TGTGCCACCCGGGGGCGGGGGGACCCCCGGGGCATTCAGTACTTC
TRBJ2-5,TRBV25-1,NA,TRBD2,CASSEYGGEVQETQYF,TGTGCCAGCAGTGAATATGGGGGGGAGGTCCAAGAGACCCAGTACTTC
TRBJ1-1,TRBV7-2,NA,NA,CASSLVDREAFF,TGTGCCAGCAGCTTAGTTGACAGGGAAGCTTTCTTT
TRBJ2-1,TRBV6-5,NA,TRBD2,CASSYLAGGPREQFF,TGTGCCAGCAGTTATCTCGCGGGGGGGCCGAGAGAGCAGTTCTTC
TRBJ2-2,TRBV7-6,NA,NA,CASGLIPTTGPNTGELFF,TGTGCCAGCGGCCTTATCCCTACGACAGGACCGAACACCGGGGAGCTGTTTTTT
TRBJ1-4,TRBV4-1,NA,NA,CASSQVGENEKLFF,TGCGCCAGCAGCCAAGTAGGTGAGAATGAAAAACTGTTTTTT
TRBJ1-1,TRBV20-1,once,NA,CSASRGGRTIGAFF,TGCAGTGCTAGTCGCGGGGGGCGAACCATTGGAGCTTTCTTT
TRBJ1-2,TRBV6-2/TRBV6-3,NA,TRBD1,CASSRLDRGLHGYTF,TGTGCCAGCAGTCGCCTCGACAGGGGCTTGCATGGCTACACCTTC
TRBJ1-5,TRBV7-9,few,NA,CASRGGNQPQHF,TGTGCCAGCAGGGGGGGAAATCAGCCCCAGCATTTT
TRBJ2-6,TRBV5-8,NA,NA,CASSLDPGANVLTF,TGTGCCAGCAGCTTGGATCCTGGGGCCAACGTCCTGACTTTC
TRBJ2-5,TRBV6-5,NA,NA,CASRRRTLHQETQYF,TGTGCCAGCAGAAGGCGGACACTTCATCAAGAGACCCAGTACTTC
TRBJ1-1,TRBV2,NA,TRBD1,CAIRTGPNTEAFF,TGTGCCATCCGGACAGGGCCGAACACTGAAGCTTTCTTT
TRBJ1-4,TRBV18,NA,TRBD1,CASSLRGTGIEKLFF,TGTGCCAGCTCGCTACGAGGGACAGGAATTGAAAAACTGTTTTTT
TRBJ1-4,TRBV27,NA,NA,CASSTMMGGLIYF,TGTGCCAGCAGTACTATGATGGGAGGACTTATTTACTTT
TRBJ1-4,TRBV28,NA,NA,CASLRGWGHEKLFF,TGTGCCAGCTTACGGGGGTGGGGGCATGAAAAACTGTTTTTT
TRBJ2-2,TRBV6-6,NA,NA,CASSKAKNTGELFF,TGTGCCAGCAGTAAGGCTAAAAACACCGGGGAGCTGTTTTTT
TRBJ2-2,TRBV7-8,NA,NA,CASSLGPSRGTGELFF,TGTGCCAGCAGCTTAGGGCCTAGCCGAGGAACCGGGGAGCTGTTTTTT
TRBJ2-2,TRBV3-1/TRBV3-2,NA,TRBD1,CASSRDRRNTGELFF,TGTGCCAGCAGCCGGGACAGGAGGAACACCGGGGAGCTGTTTTTT
TRBJ1-2,TRBV10-3,NA,NA,CAISDGAGYYGYTF,TGTGCCATCAGTGATGGGGCGGGATACTATGGCTACACCTTC
TRBJ1-3,TRBV9,once,NA,CASSVEDRHGNTIYF,TGTGCCAGCAGCGTAGAGGACAGACACGGAAACACCATATATTTT
TRBJ1-6,TRBV19,NA,TRBD1,CASSQGDLLNSPLHF,TGTGCCAGTAGTCAGGGGGACCTTCTTAATTCACCCCTCCACTTT
TRBJ1-5,TRBV27,NA,NA,CASSMGGQPQHF,TGTGCCAGCAGTATGGGGGGTCAGCCCCAGCATTTT
TRBJ1-3,TRBV19,once,NA,CASSIGTLNGNTIYF,TGTGCCAGTAGTATAGGGACACTAAATGGAAACACCATATATTTT
TRBJ2-2,TRBV4-3,once,NA,CASSQDPPGGLRTGELFF,TGCGCCAGCAGCCAAGATCCGCCAGGGGGGCTTCGGACCGGGGAGCTGTTTTTT
TRBJ1-1,TRBV4-3,NA,NA,CASSQVGLVTEAFF,TGCGCCAGCAGCCAAGTAGGGTTGGTCACTGAAGCTTTCTTT
TRBJ2-1,TRBV11-3,NA,NA,CASSHEHIGGHNEQFF,TGTGCCAGCAGCCATGAACATATTGGCGGACACAATGAGCAGTTCTTC
TRBJ2-5,TRBV10-3,NA,NA,CAISEDFTGGLKTQYF,TGTGCCATCAGTGAAGACTTCACGGGGGGCCTGAAGACCCAGTACTTC
TRBJ2-1,TRBV7-3,NA,NA,CASSPRFNNEQFF,TGTGCCAGCAGCCCTCGCTTCAACAATGAGCAGTTCTTC
TRBJ2-1,TRBV29-1,NA,TRBD2,CSVVGLAGVGHNEQFF,TGCAGCGTTGTTGGGCTAGCGGGAGTTGGGCACAATGAGCAGTTCTTC
TRBJ2-3,TRBV5-1,NA,NA,CASSFASPSTDTQYF,TGCGCCAGCAGCTTTGCTAGTCCTAGCACAGATACGCAGTATTTT
TRBJ2-2,TRBV5-1,NA,NA,CASSKQGRPTNTGELFF,TGCGCCAGCAGTAAACAGGGGAGGCCTACGAACACCGGGGAGCTGTTTTTT
TRBJ1-1,TRBV6-1,NA,TRBD1,CASSETGSEAFF,TGTGCCAGCAGTGAGACAGGGTCTGAAGCTTTCTTT
TRBJ1-4,TRBV21-1,NA,NA,CASNPGTRNEKLFF,TGTGCCAGCAACCCGGGGACCAGAAATGAAAAACTGTTTTTT
TRBJ1-2,TRBV9,NA,TRBD1,CASRRDRGVGGYTF,TGTGCCAGCAGGAGAGACAGGGGAGTTGGGGGCTACACCTTC
TRBJ1-1,TRBV30,NA,NA,CAWSVLAEAFF,TGTGCCTGGAGTGTACTGGCAGAAGCTTTCTTT
TRBJ2-3,TRBV18,NA,TRBD1,CASSLLTGALASTDTQYF,TGTGCCAGCTCCCTCCTGACAGGGGCCCTAGCTAGCACAGATACGCAGTATTTT